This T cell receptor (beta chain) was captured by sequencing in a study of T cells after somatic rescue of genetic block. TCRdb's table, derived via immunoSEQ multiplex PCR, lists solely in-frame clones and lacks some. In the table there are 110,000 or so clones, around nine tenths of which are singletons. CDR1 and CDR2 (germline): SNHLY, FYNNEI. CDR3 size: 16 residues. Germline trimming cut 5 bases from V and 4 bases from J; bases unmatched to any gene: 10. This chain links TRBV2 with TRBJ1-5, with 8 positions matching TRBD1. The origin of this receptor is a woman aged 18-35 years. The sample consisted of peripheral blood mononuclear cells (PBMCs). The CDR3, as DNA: TGTGCCAGCAGTTCACCGACAGGGGAACAAAATCAGCCCCAGCATTTT. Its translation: CASSSPTGEQNQPQHF.